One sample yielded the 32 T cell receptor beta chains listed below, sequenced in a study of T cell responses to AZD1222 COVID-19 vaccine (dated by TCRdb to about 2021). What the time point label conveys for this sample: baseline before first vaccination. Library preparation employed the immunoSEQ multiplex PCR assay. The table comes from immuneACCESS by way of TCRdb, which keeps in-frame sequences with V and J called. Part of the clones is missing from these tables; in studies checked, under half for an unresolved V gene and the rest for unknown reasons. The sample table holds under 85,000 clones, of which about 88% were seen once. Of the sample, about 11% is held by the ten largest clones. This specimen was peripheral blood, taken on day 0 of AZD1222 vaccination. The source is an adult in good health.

The CDR3 is CASSSGTWGRGSNIQYF. CDR3 sequence (DNA): TGCGCCAGCAGCTCGGGAACGTGGGGCAGGGGGTCGAACATTCAGTACTTC. V is TRBV5-1 and J is TRBJ2-4; 7 bases agree with TRBD1. Per the germline V gene, CDR1 is SGHRS and CDR2 is YFSETQ. This CDR3 comprises 17 residues. The junction had 16 bases not matched to a gene; V was cut back by 3 bases and J by 7 bases.

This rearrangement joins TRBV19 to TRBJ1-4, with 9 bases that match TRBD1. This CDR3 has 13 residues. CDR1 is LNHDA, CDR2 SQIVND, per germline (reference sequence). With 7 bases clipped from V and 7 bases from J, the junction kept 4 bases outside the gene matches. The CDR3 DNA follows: TGTGCCAGTACCCTGGACAGGGGTGAAAAACTGTTTTTT. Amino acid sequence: CASTLDRGEKLFF.

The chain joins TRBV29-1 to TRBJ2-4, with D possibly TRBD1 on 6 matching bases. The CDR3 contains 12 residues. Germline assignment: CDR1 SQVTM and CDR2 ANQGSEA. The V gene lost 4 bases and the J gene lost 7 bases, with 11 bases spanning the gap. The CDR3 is CSVGSTGNIQYF. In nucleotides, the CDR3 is TGCAGCGTTGGGTCCACAGGGAACATTCAGTACTTC.

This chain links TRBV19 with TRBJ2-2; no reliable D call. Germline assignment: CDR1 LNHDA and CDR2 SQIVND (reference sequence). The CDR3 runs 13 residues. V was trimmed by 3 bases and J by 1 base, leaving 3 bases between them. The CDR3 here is CASSILNTGELFF. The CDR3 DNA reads TGTGCCAGTAGTATCTTGAACACCGGGGAGCTGTTTTTT.

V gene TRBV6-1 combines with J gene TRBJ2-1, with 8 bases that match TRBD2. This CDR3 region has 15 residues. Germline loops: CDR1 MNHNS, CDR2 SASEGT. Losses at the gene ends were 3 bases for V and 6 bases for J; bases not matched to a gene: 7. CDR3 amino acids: CASSDRRLAGNEQFF. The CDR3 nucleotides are TGTGCCAGCAGTGACCGGAGGCTAGCGGGCAATGAGCAGTTCTTC.

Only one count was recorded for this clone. The CDR3 nucleotides read TGTGCCACCAGCAGAGGTGGAGAGTCCTACGAGCAGTACTTC. Its translation: CATSRGGESYEQYF. The chain carries TRBV15 and TRBJ2-7; D call uncertain. V lost 1 base and J 1 base, leaving 8 bases between the germline ends. CDR1 is LNHNV and CDR2 is YYDKDF in the germline V gene (reference sequence). There are 14 residues in the CDR3.

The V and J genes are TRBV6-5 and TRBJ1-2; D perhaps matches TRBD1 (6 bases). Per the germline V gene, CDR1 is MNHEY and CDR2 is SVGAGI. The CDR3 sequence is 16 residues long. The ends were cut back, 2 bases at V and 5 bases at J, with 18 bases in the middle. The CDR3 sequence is CASSYLNSDRVYGYTF. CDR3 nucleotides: TGTGCCAGCAGTTACCTTAATTCGGACAGAGTGTATGGCTACACCTTC.

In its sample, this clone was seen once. Written as DNA, the CDR3 is TGTGCCACCCTAAATGGGGCTGGGGATCAGCCCCAGCATTTT. Encoded protein: CATLNGAGDQPQHF. V gene TRBV28 combines with J gene TRBJ1-5; D may be TRBD1 (5 bases). CDR1 and CDR2 from the germline V gene are MDHEN and SYDVKM. The CDR3 is 14 amino acids. V dropped 10 bases and J dropped 5 bases, with 18 bases sitting between them.

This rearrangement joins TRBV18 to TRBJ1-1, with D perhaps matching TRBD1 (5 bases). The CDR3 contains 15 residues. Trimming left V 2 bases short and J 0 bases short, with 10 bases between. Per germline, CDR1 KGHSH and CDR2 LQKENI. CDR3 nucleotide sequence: TGTGCCAGCTCACCAAGGGGCGGCTTGAACACTGAAGCTTTCTTT. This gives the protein CASSPRGGLNTEAFF.

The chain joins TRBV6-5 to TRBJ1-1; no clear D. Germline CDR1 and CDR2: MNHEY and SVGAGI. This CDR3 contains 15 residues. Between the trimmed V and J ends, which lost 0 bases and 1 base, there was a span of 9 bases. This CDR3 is CASSYSTVRNTEAFF. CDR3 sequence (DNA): TGTGCCAGCAGTTACTCGACGGTGAGGAACACTGAAGCTTTCTTT.

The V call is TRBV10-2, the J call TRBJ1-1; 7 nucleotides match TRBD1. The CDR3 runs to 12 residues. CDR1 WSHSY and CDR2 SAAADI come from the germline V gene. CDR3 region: CGSGAGGTEAFF. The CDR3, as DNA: TGCGGATCGGGGGCAGGGGGCACTGAAGCTTTCTTT.

The CDR3 sequence: CASSQTSGGPRETQYF. The CDR3 coding sequence is TGTGCCAGCAGCCAGACTAGCGGGGGGCCGCGGGAGACCCAGTACTTC. The J gene is TRBJ2-5, the V gene TRBV7-2; TRBD2 matches at 13 bases. CDR3 length: 16 amino acids. The germline V gene has CDR1 SGHTA and CDR2 FQGNSA. Trimming cost V 5 bases and J 5 bases; bases outside gene matches: 8.

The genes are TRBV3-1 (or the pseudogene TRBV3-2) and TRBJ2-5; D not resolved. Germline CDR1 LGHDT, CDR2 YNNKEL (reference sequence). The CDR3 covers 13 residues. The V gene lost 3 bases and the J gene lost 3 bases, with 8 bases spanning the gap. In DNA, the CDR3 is TGTGCCAGCAGCCAGAGTGGGGAAGAGACCCAGTACTTC. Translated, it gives CASSQSGEETQYF.

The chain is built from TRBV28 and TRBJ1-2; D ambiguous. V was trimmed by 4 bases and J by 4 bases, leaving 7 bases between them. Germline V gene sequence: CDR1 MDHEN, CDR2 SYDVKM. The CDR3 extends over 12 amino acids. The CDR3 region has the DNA TGTGCCAGCAGTTCCGGCAGCTATGGCTACACCTTC. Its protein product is CASSSGSYGYTF.

The CDR3 DNA follows: TGTGCCAGCAGCGCCAACACAGGGTTCGCTTCACCCCTCCACTTT. Amino acid sequence: CASSANTGFASPLHF. This chain links TRBV9 with TRBJ1-6, with TRBD1 as a possible D gene (6 bases). The V gene's germline CDR1 is SGDLS and CDR2 YYNGEE. The CDR3 is 15 amino acids. V was clipped by 3 bases and J by 9 bases, with 16 bases between them.

The CDR3 loop reads CASSGKGAFYNEQFF. CDR3 sequence (DNA): TGTGCCAGCAGCGGAAAGGGGGCCTTTTACAATGAGCAGTTCTTC. The V and J genes are TRBV7-9 and TRBJ2-1, with 7 bases lining up with TRBD1. This CDR3 has 15 residues. The trim removed 5 bases at V and 4 bases at J, leaving 8 bases unmatched. From germline, CDR1 is SEHNR and CDR2 FQNEAQ (reference sequence).

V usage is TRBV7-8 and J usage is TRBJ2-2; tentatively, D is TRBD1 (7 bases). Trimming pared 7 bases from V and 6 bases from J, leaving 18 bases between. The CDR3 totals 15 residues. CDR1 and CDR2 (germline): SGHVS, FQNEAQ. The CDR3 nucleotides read TGTGCCAGCACCCCGGGGGACAGATCGGCCGGGGAGCTGTTTTTT. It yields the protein CASTPGDRSAGELFF.

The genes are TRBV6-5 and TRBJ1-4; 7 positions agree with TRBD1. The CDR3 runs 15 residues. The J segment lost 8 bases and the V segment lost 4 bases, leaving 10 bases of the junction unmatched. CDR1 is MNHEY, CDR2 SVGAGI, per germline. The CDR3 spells CASSSLTGFYEKLFF. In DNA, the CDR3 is TGTGCCAGCAGTTCCTTGACAGGGTTTTACGAAAAACTGTTTTTT.

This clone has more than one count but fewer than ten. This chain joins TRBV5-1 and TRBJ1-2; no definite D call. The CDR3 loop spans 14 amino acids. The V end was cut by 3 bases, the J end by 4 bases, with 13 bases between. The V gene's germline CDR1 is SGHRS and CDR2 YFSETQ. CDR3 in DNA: TGCGCCAGCAGCTCGGACCTCACCATCTATGGCTACACCTTC. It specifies CASSSDLTIYGYTF. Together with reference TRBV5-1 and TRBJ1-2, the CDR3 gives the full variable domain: KAGVTQTPRYLIKTRGQQVTLSCSPISGHRSVSWYQQTPGQGLQFLFEYFSETQRNKGNFPGRFSGRQFSNSRSEMNVSTLELGDSALYLCASSSDLTIYGYTFGSGTRLTVV.

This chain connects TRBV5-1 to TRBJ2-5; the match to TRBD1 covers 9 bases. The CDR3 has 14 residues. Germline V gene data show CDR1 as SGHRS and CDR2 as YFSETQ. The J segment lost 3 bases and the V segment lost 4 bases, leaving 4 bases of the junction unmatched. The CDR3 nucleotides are TGCGCCAGCAGCCAAGGGACAGGGAAAGAGACCCAGTACTTC. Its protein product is CASSQGTGKETQYF.

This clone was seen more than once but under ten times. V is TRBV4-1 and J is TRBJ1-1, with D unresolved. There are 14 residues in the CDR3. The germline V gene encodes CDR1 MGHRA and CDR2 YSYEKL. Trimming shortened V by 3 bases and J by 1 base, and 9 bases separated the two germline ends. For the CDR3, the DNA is TGCGCCAGCAGCCACTCGGGGAAGAACACTGAAGCTTTCTTT. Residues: CASSHSGKNTEAFF.

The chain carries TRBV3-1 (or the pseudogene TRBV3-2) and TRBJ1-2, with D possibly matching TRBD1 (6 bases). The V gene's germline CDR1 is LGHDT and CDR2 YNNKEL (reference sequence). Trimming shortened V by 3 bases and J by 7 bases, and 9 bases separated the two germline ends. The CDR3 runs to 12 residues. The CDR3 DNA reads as TGTGCCAGCAGCCAGGGGGCAGGTGGCTACACCTTC. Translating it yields CASSQGAGGYTF.

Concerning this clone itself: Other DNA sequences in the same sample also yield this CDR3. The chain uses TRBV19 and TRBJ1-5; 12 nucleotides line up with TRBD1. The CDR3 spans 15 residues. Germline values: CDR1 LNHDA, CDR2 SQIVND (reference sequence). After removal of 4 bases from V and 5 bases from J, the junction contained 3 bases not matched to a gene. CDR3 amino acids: CASSKGQGAYQPQHF. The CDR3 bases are TGTGCCAGTAGTAAGGGACAGGGGGCTTATCAGCCCCAGCATTTT.

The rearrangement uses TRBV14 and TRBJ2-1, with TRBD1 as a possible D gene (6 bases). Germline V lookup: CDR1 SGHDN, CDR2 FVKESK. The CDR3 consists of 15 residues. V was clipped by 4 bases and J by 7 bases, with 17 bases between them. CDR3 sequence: CASSRRLGRGNEQFF. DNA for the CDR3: TGTGCCAGCAGCCGCCGACTGGGCAGGGGTAATGAGCAGTTCTTC.

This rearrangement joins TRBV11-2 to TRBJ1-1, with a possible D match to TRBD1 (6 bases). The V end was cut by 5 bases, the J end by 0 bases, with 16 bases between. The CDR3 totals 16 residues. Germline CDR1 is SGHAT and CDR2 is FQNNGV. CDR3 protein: CASSPTSGTMNTEAFF. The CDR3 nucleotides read TGTGCCAGCAGCCCAACTTCCGGGACAATGAACACTGAAGCTTTCTTT.

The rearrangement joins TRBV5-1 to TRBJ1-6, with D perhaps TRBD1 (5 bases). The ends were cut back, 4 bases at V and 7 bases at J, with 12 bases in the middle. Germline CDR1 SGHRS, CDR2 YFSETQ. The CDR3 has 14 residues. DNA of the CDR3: TGCGCCAGCAGCCCCGGGACGGCGAATTCACCCCTCCACTTT. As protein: CASSPGTANSPLHF.

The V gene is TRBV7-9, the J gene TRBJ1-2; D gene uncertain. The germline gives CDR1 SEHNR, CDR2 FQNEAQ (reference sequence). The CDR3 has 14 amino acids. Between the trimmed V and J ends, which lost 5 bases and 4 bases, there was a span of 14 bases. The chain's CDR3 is CASSPPRAVYGYTF. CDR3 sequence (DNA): TGTGCCAGCAGCCCCCCCCGGGCTGTCTATGGCTACACCTTC.

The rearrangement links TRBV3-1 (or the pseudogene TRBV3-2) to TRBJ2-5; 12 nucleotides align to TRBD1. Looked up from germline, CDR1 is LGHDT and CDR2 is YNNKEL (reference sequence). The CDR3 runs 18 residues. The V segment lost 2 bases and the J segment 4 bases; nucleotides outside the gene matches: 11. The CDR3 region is CASSQTGTGGAAGETQYF. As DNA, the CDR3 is TGTGCCAGCAGCCAAACCGGGACAGGGGGCGCGGCGGGAGAGACCCAGTACTTC.

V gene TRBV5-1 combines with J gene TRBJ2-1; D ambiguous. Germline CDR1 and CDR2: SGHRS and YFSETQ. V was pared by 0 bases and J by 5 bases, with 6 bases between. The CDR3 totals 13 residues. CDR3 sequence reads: CASSLEVNNEQFF. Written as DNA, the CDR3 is TGCGCCAGCAGCTTGGAAGTCAACAATGAGCAGTTCTTC.

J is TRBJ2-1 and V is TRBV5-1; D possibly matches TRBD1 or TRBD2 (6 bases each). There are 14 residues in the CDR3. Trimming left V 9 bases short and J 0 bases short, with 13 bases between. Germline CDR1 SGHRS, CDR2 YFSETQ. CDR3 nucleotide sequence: TGCGCCACGGGGCGGGACATCTCCTACAATGAGCAGTTCTTC. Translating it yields CATGRDISYNEQFF.

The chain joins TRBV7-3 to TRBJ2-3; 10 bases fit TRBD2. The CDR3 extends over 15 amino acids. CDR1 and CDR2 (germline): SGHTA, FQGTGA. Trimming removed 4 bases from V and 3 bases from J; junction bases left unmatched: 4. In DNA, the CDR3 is TGTGCCAGCAGCTCGAGCGGGAGGGGTACAGATACGCAGTATTTT. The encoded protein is CASSSSGRGTDTQYF.

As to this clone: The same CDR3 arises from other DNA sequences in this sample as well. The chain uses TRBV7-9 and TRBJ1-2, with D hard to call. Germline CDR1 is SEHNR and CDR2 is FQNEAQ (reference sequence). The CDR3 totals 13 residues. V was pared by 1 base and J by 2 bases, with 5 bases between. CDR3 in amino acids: CASSLVGNYGYTF. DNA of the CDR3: TGTGCCAGCAGCTTAGTGGGAAACTATGGCTACACCTTC.